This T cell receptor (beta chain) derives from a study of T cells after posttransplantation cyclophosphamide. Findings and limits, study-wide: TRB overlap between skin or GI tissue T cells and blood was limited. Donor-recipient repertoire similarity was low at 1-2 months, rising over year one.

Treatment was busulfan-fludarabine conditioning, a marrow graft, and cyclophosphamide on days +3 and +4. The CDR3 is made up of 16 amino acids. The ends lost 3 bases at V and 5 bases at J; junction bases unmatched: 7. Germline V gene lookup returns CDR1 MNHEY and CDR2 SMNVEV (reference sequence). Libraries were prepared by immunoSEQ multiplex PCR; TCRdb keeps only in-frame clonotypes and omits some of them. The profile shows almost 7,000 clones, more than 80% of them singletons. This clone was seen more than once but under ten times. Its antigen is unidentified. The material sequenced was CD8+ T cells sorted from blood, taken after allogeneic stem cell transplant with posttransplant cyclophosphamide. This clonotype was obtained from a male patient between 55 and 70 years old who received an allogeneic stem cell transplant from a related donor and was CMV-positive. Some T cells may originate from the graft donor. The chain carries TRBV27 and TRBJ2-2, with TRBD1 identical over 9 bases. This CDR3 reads CASSLLGQGWTGELFF. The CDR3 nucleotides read TGTGCCAGCAGTTTGTTGGGACAGGGCTGGACCGGGGAGCTGTTTTTT.